Listed below are T cell receptor beta chains from one sample, sequenced in a study of blood T cell repertoires in COVID-19. The method was immunoSEQ multiplex PCR; TCRdb's version includes in-frame clones alone and lacks a portion of them. The sample records under 100,000 clones, around 88% being singletons. Sequencing was performed on peripheral blood. Every receptor here comes from a woman aged 55 to 70 with acute or convalescent COVID-19. Both conserved end residues are part of each CDR3. A D gene is named only where the DNA matches it firmly. Size tells how often a clone was seen (once, few, many) or the class of an expanded clone, and some rows leave it out.

>TRBV9|NA|TRBJ2-1|13|NA
TGTGCCAGCAGACAGGGACCCGACAATGAGCAGTTCTTC
CASRQGPDNEQFF
>TRBV11-2|NA|TRBJ2-7|13|NA
TGTGCCAGCAGCTTGGACATTGCCTACGAGCAGTACTTC
CASSLDIAYEQYF
>TRBV7-2|TRBD1|TRBJ1-2|14|NA
TGTGCCAGCAGCGCCTCCGGACAGGGCTTTGGCTACACCTTC
CASSASGQGFGYTF
>TRBV3-1/TRBV3-2|NA|TRBJ2-5|14|NA
TGTGCCAGCAGCCAAGAGACACGCCAAGAGACCCAGTACTTC
CASSQETRQETQYF
>TRBV29-1|NA|TRBJ1-1|17|few
TGCAGCGTTAGGAGGGGTGGGGCAGGGCCAATGAACACTGAAGCTTTCTTT
CSVRRGGAGPMNTEAFF
>TRBV18|NA|TRBJ2-5|13|few
TGTGCCAGCTCACCTCTACAGCAAGAGACCCAGTACTTC
CASSPLQQETQYF
>TRBV6-5|TRBD1|TRBJ2-7|12|NA
TGTGCCACCGACAGGGGGCCCTACGAGCAGTACTTC
CATDRGPYEQYF
>TRBV11-2|NA|TRBJ1-1|17|NA
TGTGCCAGCAGCTTACCTAGTTGGACAGCGATGAACACTGAAGCTTTCTTT
CASSLPSWTAMNTEAFF
>TRBV7-8|TRBD1|TRBJ1-4|15|once
TGTGCCAGCAGCTACGCCGGACAGGGAAATGAAAAACTGTTTTTT
CASSYAGQGNEKLFF
>TRBV5-4|NA|TRBJ1-5|12|NA
TGTGCCAGCAGCTTTCAGGGTCAGCCCCAGCATTTT
CASSFQGQPQHF
>TRBV13|NA|TRBJ2-2|15|once
TGTGCCAGCAGCTTAGGGACTCTGAACACCGGGGAGCTGTTTTTT
CASSLGTLNTGELFF
>TRBV5-4|TRBD1|TRBJ1-1|15|NA
TGTGCCAGCAGCCCCCAGACAGGGTCGTCCGCTGAAGCTTTCTTT
CASSPQTGSSAEAFF
>TRBV10-3|NA|TRBJ2-2|15|NA
TGTGCCATCGCACTAGGAGGGACGAACACCGGGGAGCTGTTTTTT
CAIALGGTNTGELFF
>TRBV6-4|TRBD2|TRBJ2-3|16|NA
TGTGCCAGCAGTGACGCAGCGGGGGGGCATACAGATACGCAGTATTTT
CASSDAAGGHTDTQYF
>TRBV3-1/TRBV3-2|TRBD1|TRBJ1-1|14|NA
TGTGCCAGCAGCCTGGGACAGGGGCAAACTGAAGCTTTCTTT
CASSLGQGQTEAFF
>TRBV5-1|TRBD1|TRBJ2-1|14|NA
TGCGCCAGCAGCTTGGGACAGGGTAACGATGAGCAGTTCTTC
CASSLGQGNDEQFF
>TRBV7-2|NA|TRBJ1-5|16|NA
TGTGCCAGCAGCTTAGGGTCCGGACAGTTAAATCAGCCCCAGCATTTT
CASSLGSGQLNQPQHF
>TRBV6-5|NA|TRBJ1-5|14|NA
TGTGCCAGCAGTTCTTGGGGAGAAGATCAGCCCCAGCATTTT
CASSSWGEDQPQHF
>TRBV11-2|TRBD2|TRBJ2-1|17|NA
TGTGCCAGCAGCCCGCGGCCATCGGGGGGCTCCTACAATGAGCAGTTCTTC
CASSPRPSGGSYNEQFF
>TRBV7-9|TRBD1|TRBJ2-1|14|NA
TGTGCCAGCAGCGCCAGACAGGGTGGCGATGAGCAGTTCTTC
CASSARQGGDEQFF
>TRBV12-2|NA|TRBJ2-1|19|NA
TGTGCAAGTCGCTCCGACTATTTTAGCGACTTAGGATCCTACAATGAGCAGTTCTTC
CASRSDYFSDLGSYNEQFF
>TRBV3-1/TRBV3-2|TRBD1|TRBJ1-4|17|NA
TGTGCCAGCAGCCCAGAGGGGACAGGGGTAGGTGGTGAAAAACTGTTTTTT
CASSPEGTGVGGEKLFF
>TRBV29-1|NA|TRBJ1-2|15|NA
TGCAGCGTTGACGGTGGGCAGTCGTCTAACTATGGCTACACCTTC
CSVDGGQSSNYGYTF
>TRBV27|TRBD1|TRBJ2-7|16|NA
TGTGCCAGCAGTGACTCTTACGGGACAGGAACCTACGAGCAGTACTTC
CASSDSYGTGTYEQYF
>TRBV24-1|TRBD2|TRBJ2-1|14|NA
TGTGCCACCAGTGATGGGAAGCGGGGCTATGAGCAGTTCTTC
CATSDGKRGYEQFF
>TRBV11-3|NA|TRBJ2-1|17|NA
TGTGCCAGCAGCTTATTGGCGGGGGCCTCCTCCTACAATGAGCAGTTCTTC
CASSLLAGASSYNEQFF
>TRBV4-3|NA|TRBJ2-3|16|NA
TGCGCCAGCAGCCAGGAAGACAGCTCTAGCACAGATACGCAGTATTTT
CASSQEDSSSTDTQYF
>TRBV3-1/TRBV3-2|TRBD1|TRBJ1-1|15|NA
TGTGCCAGCAGCCCGCTACAGGGGATTGGCACTGAAGCTTTCTTT
CASSPLQGIGTEAFF
>TRBV7-2|NA|TRBJ1-1|13|NA
TGTGCCAGCAGCATAAACTGGAACACTGAAGCTTTCTTT
CASSINWNTEAFF
>TRBV30|NA|TRBJ2-4|14|NA
TGTGCCTGGAGGGCACAGCTAGCCAAAAACATTCAGTACTTC
CAWRAQLAKNIQYF
>TRBV5-6|NA|TRBJ1-3|12|NA
TGTGCCAGCAGCTTGTATCGGGGCACCATATATTTT
CASSLYRGTIYF
>TRBV5-1|TRBD1|TRBJ2-6|17|few
TGCGCCAGCAGCGCTACAGGGGCCTCGACTGGGGCCAACGTCCTGACTTTC
CASSATGASTGANVLTF
>TRBV3-1/TRBV3-2|TRBD2|TRBJ2-2|16|few
TGTGCCAGCAGCCAGTTCACTAGCGGAAACACCGGGGAGCTGTTTTTT
CASSQFTSGNTGELFF